Listed below are T cell receptor beta chains from one sample, sequenced in a study of T cells in Graves' hyperthyroidism and ophthalmopathy. TCRdb independently ran MiXCR on the multiplex PCR reads; one entry per CDR3 protein. The data show 700,000 or so distinct CDR3 sequences, over 15% seen once. The sample taken for sequencing was blood. These TCRs come from a man aged 18 to 35 with Graves' hyperthyroidism. CDR3s include the opening cysteine and the closing phenylalanine or tryptophan. Each record gives: J gene, CDR3 length, V gene, clone size, D gene, CDR3 protein, CDR3 DNA. A D gene is named only where the DNA matches it firmly. The listing skips clone size in some rows; elsewhere it reads once, few, many or a size class.

J gene: TRBJ2-6; CDR3 length: 15; V gene: TRBV18; clone size: many; D gene: TRBD1; CDR3 protein: CASSSTGLGANVLTF; CDR3 DNA: TGTGCCAGCTCATCGACAGGGCTTGGGGCCAACGTCCTGACTTTC
J gene: TRBJ2-1; CDR3 length: 13; V gene: TRBV6-2/TRBV6-3; clone size: few; D gene: NA; CDR3 protein: CASSYGPRNEQFF; CDR3 DNA: TGTGCCAGCAGTTACGGGCCTCGGAATGAGCAGTTCTTC
J gene: TRBJ1-5; CDR3 length: 14; V gene: TRBV6-2/TRBV6-3; clone size: few; D gene: NA; CDR3 protein: CASSQAGLNQPQHF; CDR3 DNA: TGTGCCAGCAGTCAGGCAGGACTCAATCAGCCCCAGCATTTT
J gene: TRBJ2-1; CDR3 length: 13; V gene: TRBV30; clone size: many; D gene: NA; CDR3 protein: CAWSLGNYNEQFF; CDR3 DNA: TGTGCCTGGAGCCTCGGCAATTACAATGAGCAGTTCTTC
J gene: TRBJ2-5; CDR3 length: 16; V gene: TRBV6-2/TRBV6-3; clone size: NA; D gene: NA; CDR3 protein: CASSYSRASEQETQYF; CDR3 DNA: TGTGCCAGCAGTTACTCTCGGGCTAGCGAGCAAGAGACCCAGTACTTC
J gene: TRBJ1-2; CDR3 length: 14; V gene: TRBV10-3; clone size: few; D gene: NA; CDR3 protein: CAISVNSPNYGYTF; CDR3 DNA: TGTGCCATCAGTGTGAACAGCCCGAACTATGGCTACACCTTC
J gene: TRBJ2-1; CDR3 length: 15; V gene: TRBV24-1; clone size: many; D gene: NA; CDR3 protein: CATGELGSRAHEQFF; CDR3 DNA: TGTGCCACCGGTGAACTGGGAAGTCGGGCCCATGAGCAGTTCTTC
J gene: TRBJ1-1; CDR3 length: 14; V gene: TRBV4-1; clone size: few; D gene: NA; CDR3 protein: CASSQLQGSTEAFF; CDR3 DNA: TGCGCCAGCAGCCAGCTACAGGGATCGACTGAAGCTTTCTTT
J gene: TRBJ2-5; CDR3 length: 13; V gene: TRBV6-5; clone size: many; D gene: NA; CDR3 protein: CASSRARRETQYF; CDR3 DNA: TGTGCCAGCAGTCGGGCCCGGAGGGAGACCCAGTACTTC
J gene: TRBJ2-1; CDR3 length: 15; V gene: TRBV30; clone size: many; D gene: NA; CDR3 protein: CAWSLGVLVYNEQFF; CDR3 DNA: TGTGCCTGGAGTCTAGGGGTTCTGGTCTACAATGAGCAGTTCTTC
J gene: TRBJ1-4; CDR3 length: 15; V gene: TRBV18; clone size: many; D gene: NA; CDR3 protein: CASSPPGTLNEKLFF; CDR3 DNA: TGTGCCAGCTCACCACCGGGGACACTTAATGAAAAACTGTTTTTT
J gene: TRBJ2-2; CDR3 length: 16; V gene: TRBV11-2; clone size: NA; D gene: TRBD2; CDR3 protein: CASSQTSGSFGGELFF; CDR3 DNA: TGTGCCAGCAGCCAGACTAGCGGGAGTTTTGGCGGGGAGCTGTTTTTT
J gene: TRBJ2-1; CDR3 length: 17; V gene: TRBV7-2; clone size: NA; D gene: TRBD2; CDR3 protein: CASSQTASGRAYNEQFF; CDR3 DNA: TGCGCCAGCAGCCAAACGGCTAGCGGGAGGGCGTACAATGAGCAGTTCTTC
J gene: TRBJ2-2; CDR3 length: 11; V gene: TRBV12-3/TRBV12-4; clone size: many; D gene: TRBD2; CDR3 protein: CASTLGGELFF; CDR3 DNA: TGTGCCAGTACCCTTGGGGGGGAACTGTTTTTT
J gene: TRBJ1-5; CDR3 length: 15; V gene: TRBV29-1; clone size: few; D gene: TRBD1; CDR3 protein: CSVASGTDLYQPQHF; CDR3 DNA: TGCAGCGTGGCCTCCGGGACAGATTTATATCAGCCCCAGCATTTT
J gene: TRBJ1-4; CDR3 length: 13; V gene: TRBV11-2; clone size: few; D gene: NA; CDR3 protein: CASSLGRAEKLFF; CDR3 DNA: TGTGCCAGCAGCCTCGGCCGGGCTGAAAAACTGTTTTTT
J gene: TRBJ1-2; CDR3 length: 14; V gene: TRBV3-1; clone size: NA; D gene: NA; CDR3 protein: CASSQEWTSYGYTF; CDR3 DNA: TGTGCCAGCAGCCAAGAATGGACGAGCTATGGCTACACCTTC
J gene: TRBJ1-2; CDR3 length: 14; V gene: TRBV18; clone size: many; D gene: NA; CDR3 protein: CASSPAETNYGYTF; CDR3 DNA: TGTGCCAGCTCACCAGCAGAGACTAACTATGGCTACACCTTC
J gene: TRBJ2-3; CDR3 length: 15; V gene: TRBV5-1; clone size: many; D gene: NA; CDR3 protein: CASSLGSTSTDTQYF; CDR3 DNA: TGCGCCAGCAGCTTGGGCAGCACTAGCACAGATACGCAGTATTTT
J gene: TRBJ1-5; CDR3 length: 14; V gene: TRBV10-3; clone size: few; D gene: TRBD1; CDR3 protein: CATLEDRAAQPQHF; CDR3 DNA: TGTGCCACCTTGGAAGACAGGGCAGCTCAGCCCCAGCATTTT
J gene: TRBJ1-4; CDR3 length: 13; V gene: TRBV29-1; clone size: NA; D gene: NA; CDR3 protein: CSVEGTGQEKLFF; CDR3 DNA: TGCAGCGTTGAAGGAACAGGGCAGGAAAAACTGTTTTTT
J gene: TRBJ1-5; CDR3 length: 15; V gene: TRBV28; clone size: many; D gene: NA; CDR3 protein: CASSFVVDSNQPQHF; CDR3 DNA: TGTGCCAGCAGTTTTGTCGTTGATAGCAATCAGCCCCAGCATTTT
J gene: TRBJ1-1; CDR3 length: 15; V gene: TRBV7-2; clone size: NA; D gene: NA; CDR3 protein: CASSWGGRQGTEAFF; CDR3 DNA: TGTGCCAGCAGCTGGGGGGGCAGGCAAGGGACTGAAGCTTTCTTT
J gene: TRBJ2-7; CDR3 length: 18; V gene: TRBV12-3/TRBV12-4; clone size: many; D gene: NA; CDR3 protein: CASSLADVSRRRFYEQYF; CDR3 DNA: TGTGCCAGCAGTTTAGCGGACGTCAGTCGGCGGCGCTTCTACGAGCAGTACTTC
J gene: TRBJ2-3; CDR3 length: 14; V gene: TRBV7-2; clone size: many; D gene: NA; CDR3 protein: CASSQLASTDTQYF; CDR3 DNA: TGTGCCAGCAGCCAGTTAGCGAGCACAGATACGCAGTATTTT
J gene: TRBJ2-3; CDR3 length: 15; V gene: TRBV11-2; clone size: NA; D gene: TRBD2; CDR3 protein: CASSPRTSGGITQYF; CDR3 DNA: TGTGCCAGCAGCCCCCGGACTAGCGGGGGGATAACGCAGTATTTT
J gene: TRBJ2-7; CDR3 length: 13; V gene: TRBV30; clone size: many; D gene: TRBD1; CDR3 protein: CAWTRQGVYEQYF; CDR3 DNA: TGTGCCTGGACGAGACAGGGTGTCTACGAGCAGTACTTC
J gene: TRBJ2-5; CDR3 length: 15; V gene: TRBV9; clone size: many; D gene: NA; CDR3 protein: CASSVASGVGETQYF; CDR3 DNA: TGTGCCAGCAGCGTAGCTTCTGGAGTGGGAGAGACCCAGTACTTC
J gene: TRBJ2-5; CDR3 length: 14; V gene: TRBV7-2; clone size: many; D gene: TRBD1; CDR3 protein: CASSLDRGAWTQYF; CDR3 DNA: TGTGCCAGCAGCCTGGACAGGGGGGCTTGGACCCAGTACTTC
J gene: TRBJ1-1; CDR3 length: 14; V gene: TRBV6-1; clone size: many; D gene: TRBD1; CDR3 protein: CASTPGQGGTEAFF; CDR3 DNA: TGTGCCAGCACCCCAGGACAGGGGGGGACTGAAGCTTTCTTT
J gene: TRBJ1-3; CDR3 length: 14; V gene: TRBV12-3/TRBV12-4; clone size: NA; D gene: NA; CDR3 protein: CATQMRISGNTIYF; CDR3 DNA: TGTGCCACCCAAATGAGGATTTCTGGAAACACCATATATTTT
J gene: TRBJ2-1; CDR3 length: 14; V gene: TRBV19; clone size: once; D gene: TRBD2; CDR3 protein: CASRSSGAWDEQFF; CDR3 DNA: TGTGCCAGTCGGTCAAGCGGGGCTTGGGATGAGCAGTTCTTC
J gene: TRBJ2-2; CDR3 length: 16; V gene: TRBV27; clone size: once; D gene: NA; CDR3 protein: CASSNSWGAHTGELFF; CDR3 DNA: TGTGCCAGCAGTAATAGCTGGGGGGCCCACACCGGGGAGCTGTTTTTT
J gene: TRBJ2-7; CDR3 length: 16; V gene: TRBV9; clone size: NA; D gene: TRBD2; CDR3 protein: CASSPRLAGVVNEQYF; CDR3 DNA: TGTGCCAGCAGCCCCAGACTAGCGGGAGTGGTGAACGAGCAGTACTTC
J gene: TRBJ2-7; CDR3 length: 13; V gene: TRBV2; clone size: many; D gene: TRBD1; CDR3 protein: CARKRQGAYEQYF; CDR3 DNA: TGTGCCAGGAAAAGACAGGGAGCCTACGAGCAGTACTTC
J gene: TRBJ1-1; CDR3 length: 11; V gene: TRBV20-1; clone size: many; D gene: NA; CDR3 protein: CSARHNTEAFF; CDR3 DNA: TGCAGTGCCCGACATAACACTGAAGCTTTCTTT
J gene: TRBJ2-3; CDR3 length: 18; V gene: TRBV12-3/TRBV12-4; clone size: many; D gene: TRBD2; CDR3 protein: CASSLTGRASWGTDTQYF; CDR3 DNA: TGTGCCAGCAGTTTAACCGGGAGGGCCTCGTGGGGCACAGATACGCAGTATTTT